These T cell receptor beta chains were read from a single sample in a study of T-cell reconstitution after alpha-beta-depleted transplantation in children. A single record per CDR3 protein comes from TCRdb applying MiXCR to the PCR reads. The sample lists roughly 670,000 distinct CDR3 sequences, over 10% occurring once. Specimen: PBMCs, collected before TCRalphabeta/CD19-depleted stem cell transplant. The receptor source for this set is a girl aged 2 to 9 with congenital amegakaryocytic thrombocytopenia, due to receive a stem cell transplant. Each CDR3 is given without its conserved first and last residue. Fields, in order: V gene, J gene, CDR3 protein.

TRBV18	TRBJ2-2	ASSPGPSQGELF
TRBV20-1	TRBJ2-1	SARVSGRHGEQF
TRBV28	TRBJ2-3	ASSLGTGDTDTQY
TRBV6-1	TRBJ2-3	ASGQFSTDTQY
TRBV6-1	TRBJ1-6	ASSPPGTEGSPLH
TRBV12-3/TRBV12-4	TRBJ2-7	ASSPNPPVGYEQY
TRBV20-1	TRBJ2-2	SARDKDRLTGELF
TRBV12-3/TRBV12-4	TRBJ1-4	ASSQRRGAEEKLF
TRBV29-1	TRBJ1-1	SVLGPGRVNTEAF
TRBV30	TRBJ2-7	AWSVRIPELY
TRBV20-1	TRBJ2-3	SAGSASFVTDTQY
TRBV6-2/TRBV6-3	TRBJ2-4	ASTLGVDVAKNIQY
TRBV10-3	TRBJ2-3	ATRDRADTQY
TRBV20-1	TRBJ2-7	SASVRFYEQY
TRBV20-1	TRBJ1-1	SARVIVPGVAF
TRBV12-3/TRBV12-4	TRBJ2-3	ASAPGSPDTQY
TRBV20-1	TRBJ2-5	SARIPTITETQY
TRBV9	TRBJ1-3	ASSVAGSSGNTIY
TRBV15	TRBJ2-2	ATSATSKYGGGLVAGELF
TRBV9	TRBJ1-5	ASSLTANSNQPQH